This is a list of T cell receptor beta chains from one sample in a study of blood T cell repertoires in COVID-19. Data came from immunoSEQ multiplex PCR; TCRdb stores just in-frame clones and leaves some out. The sample has 350,000 to 400,000 clones, approximately 90% seen once. Material: PBMCs or T cells enriched from blood (not recorded which). Receptors originate from a young woman who had recovered from COVID-19. The CDR3 runs from the conserved cysteine through the conserved F or W.

TRBJ1-1 | TRBV30 | CAWSQGENTEAFF
TRBJ1-4 | TRBV2 | CASRYRGNYEKLFF
TRBJ2-5 | TRBV9 | CASSVRGIPGQETQYF
TRBJ2-7 | TRBV29-1 | CSAGPDRDSYEQYF
TRBJ2-2 | TRBV5-5 | CASSQPGQGVSGELFF
TRBJ1-1 | TRBV6-5 | CASSPTGRRTEAFF
TRBJ1-3 | TRBV30 | CAWSAGNTIYF
TRBJ1-4 | TRBV3-1/TRBV3-2 | CASTPGSTNEKLFF
TRBJ2-7 | TRBV7-9 | CASSFGRQGGQQYF
TRBJ2-5 | TRBV12-3/TRBV12-4 | CASTGQFKETQYF
TRBJ1-5 | TRBV30 | CAWTLKGGGQPQHF
TRBJ1-5 | TRBV19 | CASSMHRGENQPQHF
TRBJ1-1 | TRBV28 | CASKLYWTGRDTEAFF
TRBJ2-7 | TRBV2 | CASSADYPHEQYF
TRBJ1-2 | TRBV28 | CASSLWGDRGRVQGYTF
TRBJ2-7 | TRBV6-5 | CASIPGQGFEQYF
TRBJ2-3 | TRBV5-1 | CASSPISGLSTDTQYF
TRBJ1-1 | TRBV7-9 | CASSPQAPNTEAFF
TRBJ2-5 | TRBV5-1 | CASSEKDRGYGETQYF
TRBJ2-7 | TRBV6-2/TRBV6-3 | CASSSSLISYEQYF
TRBJ2-3 | TRBV5-1 | CASSRLADTSTDTQYF
TRBJ1-3 | TRBV12-3/TRBV12-4 | CASRRDRVDTIYF
TRBJ2-1 | TRBV7-2 | CASRSGGKYNEQFF
TRBJ1-2 | TRBV21-1 | CASTTGADNYGYTF
TRBJ2-7 | TRBV5-5 | CASSLLGQGHGEQYF
TRBJ1-3 | TRBV6-5 | CASSLRGGSGNTIYF
TRBJ2-1 | TRBV4-1 | CASSQGKLAGGFAEQFF
TRBJ1-2 | TRBV11-2 | CASSSTGVNYGYTF
TRBJ2-2 | TRBV4-3 | CASSQDAGGRTGELFF
TRBJ2-2 | TRBV7-6 | CASSLQAGVVGGELFF
TRBJ2-3 | TRBV7-2 | CASSLPGTQYF
TRBJ1-3 | TRBV10-3 | CAISETSDRETNF
TRBJ2-7 | TRBV5-1 | CASGHGGYEQYF
TRBJ1-5 | TRBV2 | CASSEQAHSNQPQHF
TRBJ1-5 | TRBV27 | CASSFGREGQPQHF